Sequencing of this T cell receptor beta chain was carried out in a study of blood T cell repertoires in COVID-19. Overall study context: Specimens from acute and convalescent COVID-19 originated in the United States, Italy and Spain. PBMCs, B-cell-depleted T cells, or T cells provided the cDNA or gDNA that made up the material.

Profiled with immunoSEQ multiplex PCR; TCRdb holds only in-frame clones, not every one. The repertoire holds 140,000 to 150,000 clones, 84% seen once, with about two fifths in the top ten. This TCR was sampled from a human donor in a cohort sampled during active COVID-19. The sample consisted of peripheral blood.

The CDR3 here is CASSSGLAGTGELFF. The DNA for the CDR3 is TGTGCCAGCAGTTCCGGACTAGCGGGGACCGGGGAGCTGTTTTTT. V is TRBV27 and J is TRBJ2-2; 12 bases fit TRBD2. The CDR3 totals 15 residues. J was trimmed by 5 bases and V by 4 bases; bases with no gene match: 2. CDR1 MNHEY and CDR2 SMNVEV come from the germline V gene (reference sequence).